Following are 6 T cell receptor beta chains from one sample sequenced in a study of T cells in Graves' hyperthyroidism and ophthalmopathy. From RNA transcripts, TCR beta CDR3 regions were amplified. First-round RT-PCR of the TCR CDR3 relied on the HTBI primer set. TCRdb analysed the multiplex PCR reads with MiXCR anew, one entry per CDR3 protein. Of more than 40,000 distinct CDR3 sequences listed, around 45% were seen once; the top ten hold roughly a third. Material for sequencing was peripheral blood or thyroid tissue (not recorded which). These receptors originate from a woman between 45 and 60 years old with Graves' hyperthyroidism.

The chain combines TRBV7-2 with TRBJ1-2; D is perhaps TRBD1 (5 bases). This CDR3 has 13 residues. V lost 2 bases to trimming and J lost 3 bases, with 7 bases between them. Germline values: CDR1 SGHTA, CDR2 FQGNSA. The CDR3: CASSLRDYYGYTF. The CDR3 DNA reads as TGTGCCAGCAGCTTAAGGGACTACTATGGCTACACCTTC.

This clonotype was recorded many times. This chain connects TRBV7-9 to TRBJ1-1, with D perhaps TRBD1 (6 bases). Trimming stripped 5 bases from V and 4 bases from J, with 14 bases between. The CDR3 runs to 14 residues. Germline CDR1 reads SEHNR; CDR2 reads FQNEAQ (reference sequence). The CDR3 region has the DNA TGTGCCAGCAGCCTTGGGGGGCTGGGCACTGAAGCTTTCTTT. Its translation is CASSLGGLGTEAFF.

In this sample, this clonotype turned up many times. CDR3 nucleotides: TGCAGCGTTGAATTTGCGCAGGGGTTGTTTTTT. This sequence encodes CSVEFAQGLFF. This chain links TRBV29-1 with TRBJ1-4, with a weak D call TRBD1 (6 bases). Trimming took 2 bases from V and 15 from J, leaving 13 bases between them. Germline-derived CDR1 and CDR2 are SQVTM and ANQGSEA. The CDR3 spans 11 residues.

This clonotype was detected a few times. The J gene is TRBJ1-2, the V gene TRBV20-1, with D unclear. Trimming took off 1 base at V and 4 bases at J, with 13 bases between the two ends. This CDR3 has 14 residues. Germline CDR1 DFQATT, CDR2 SNEGSKA (reference sequence). The CDR3 loop is CSARAFKTAYGYTF. The CDR3, as DNA: TGCAGTGCTAGAGCGTTTAAGACGGCCTATGGCTACACCTTC.

The chain recombines TRBV2 with TRBJ2-2, with D uncertain. The V gene's germline CDR1 is SNHLY and CDR2 FYNNEI. The CDR3 is made up of 13 amino acids. Trimming removed 5 bases at V and 8 bases at J, with 12 bases between. CDR3 sequence reads: CASSPEPTGELFF. The CDR3 nucleotides read TGTGCCAGCAGTCCAGAACCGACTGGGGAGCTGTTTTTT.

Of note for this clonotype: The DNA is omitted, as the CDR3 cannot be located on it reliably, and the CDR3 follows TCRdb's listing. The V gene is TRBV7-6, the J gene TRBJ2-7; TRBD1 reflects the table's D call only, with no check against the DNA. With termini counted, the CDR3 has 22 amino acids. Per the germline V gene, CDR1 is SGHVS and CDR2 is FNYEAQ. This chain's CDR3 is CASSFAGVRAVLRAGQAYEQYF.